Given below is one T cell receptor beta chain in context. Which antigen it targets is not known. Base qualities are not recorded, but no much larger clone differs from it by a single base. The data originate from a study of blood T cell repertoires in COVID-19 (dated by TCRdb to 2018 to 2020). Looking at the study overall: The collaborator samples originated in the United States, Italy and Spain and spanned the acute and convalescent phases of COVID-19. The material from the prospective study consisted of cDNA or gDNA derived from T cells, B-cell-depleted T cells, or PBMCs. Subjects who had been exposed to COVID-19, were actively infected with it, or had recovered from it provided the deeply sampled blood TCRbeta repertoires that made up the dataset. The repertoires were released in a freely available public database intended as a resource for research on the immune response to SARS-CoV-2. The samples were drawn from two sources: the first 160 participants of the ongoing ImmuneRACE study, and 1,254 subjects contributed by 6 global collaborators. Sample metadata almost always included a de-identified subject ID, COVID-19 status, age in years and sex. HLA class I and class II types, where available, came from metadata supplied by the sample provider rather than from assay-based typing.

TCRbeta CDR3 regions were amplified from genomic DNA by means of the immunoSEQ Assay, a bias-controlled multiplex PCR. Processing in the source paper ran as follows. Within the assay, amplification of reference gene primers was used to estimate how many nucleated cells each sample contained. Sequence reads were collapsed and filtered to measure the absolute abundance of every unique TCRbeta CDR3 rearrangement. For each sample, productive Simpson clonality was calculated as the square root of Simpson's diversity index across productive rearrangements. Entries here come from immuneACCESS through TCRdb and include only in-frame sequences with V and J called. Some clones fail to appear in such tables; in the studies checked, an unresolved V gene covers under half of the shortfall, and the cause of the remainder is unknown. V, J and clone size are those of that table, while D and trimming were read from the DNA. The sample data list 150,000 to 200,000 clones, and roughly 90% of these were observed just once. Roughly 1.2% of the sample belongs to the ten largest clones.

Broader findings and caveats from the paper: The amount of clinical and demographic metadata varied by source and participant and was provided uncurated.

V is pruned by 6 bases and J by 3 bases, leaving 14 bases of the junction without a gene match. From the cysteine up to the phenylalanine, the CDR3 has a length of 17 residues. CDR3 DNA only is kept here, 51 bases in frame from base 1. CDR1 LNHDA and CDR2 SQIVND were looked up in the germline V gene (reference sequence). Enrolling through a virtual design, the prospective study's participants ranged in age from roughly 18 to 100 years and lived across some 22 United States geographic areas. To assign participants to cohorts, the prospective study relied on clinical history that participants themselves reported in a screening survey and a study questionnaire. In the prospective study, mobile phlebotomists collected whole blood, serum and a nasopharyngeal or oropharyngeal swab from each participant. Participants in the prospective study had the option to provide additional blood draws and questionnaires over a roughly 2-month period. Before DNA extraction, prospective study blood samples were shipped either frozen or at room temperature.

This sequence was found in a human donor with acute COVID-19. The donor label of this sample is uncertain. The chain is encoded by TRBV19 joined to TRBJ1-3, with TRBD1 matching 7 junction bases. The sequencing sample was made of PBMCs or T cells enriched from blood (not recorded which). The DNA reads as follows: TGTGCCAGTAGAGACAGGGCCTCGGGATTGCTTGGAAACACCATATATTTT. It is translated as CASRDRASGLLGNTIYF.